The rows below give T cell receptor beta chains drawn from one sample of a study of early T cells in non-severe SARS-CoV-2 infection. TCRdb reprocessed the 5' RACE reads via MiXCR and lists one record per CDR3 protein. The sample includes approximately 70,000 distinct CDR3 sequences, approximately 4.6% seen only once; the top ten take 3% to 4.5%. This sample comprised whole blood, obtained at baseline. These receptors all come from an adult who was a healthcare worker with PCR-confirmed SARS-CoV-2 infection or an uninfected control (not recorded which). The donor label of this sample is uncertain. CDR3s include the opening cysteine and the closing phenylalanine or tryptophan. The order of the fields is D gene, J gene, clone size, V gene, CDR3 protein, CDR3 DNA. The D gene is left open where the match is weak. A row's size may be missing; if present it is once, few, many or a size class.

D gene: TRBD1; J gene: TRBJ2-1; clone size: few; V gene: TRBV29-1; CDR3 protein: CSVRDRAVDSEQFF; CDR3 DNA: TGCAGCGTCAGAGACAGGGCGGTGGATAGTGAGCAGTTCTTC
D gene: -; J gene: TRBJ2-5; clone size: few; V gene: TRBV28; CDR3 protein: CASSLPSRGGGQETQYF; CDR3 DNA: TGTGCCAGCAGTCTCCCGTCGAGGGGTGGTGGGCAAGAGACCCAGTACTTC
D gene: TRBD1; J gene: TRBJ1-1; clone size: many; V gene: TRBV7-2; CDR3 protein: CASSPLTGRNTEAFF; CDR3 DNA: TGTGCCAGCAGCCCACTGACAGGGAGGAACACTGAAGCTTTCTTT
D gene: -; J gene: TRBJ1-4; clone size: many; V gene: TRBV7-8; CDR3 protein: CASSLGDDREKLFF; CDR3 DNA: TGTGCCAGCAGCTTAGGGGACGACAGGGAAAAACTGTTTTTT
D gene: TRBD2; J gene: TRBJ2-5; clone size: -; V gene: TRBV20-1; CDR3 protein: CSARTSGVRETQYF; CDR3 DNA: TGCAGTGCTCGGACTAGCGGGGTGCGAGAGACCCAGTACTTC
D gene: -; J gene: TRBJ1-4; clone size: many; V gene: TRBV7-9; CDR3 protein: CASRPDRGRGNEKLFF; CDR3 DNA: TGTGCCAGCAGGCCCGACCGTGGGAGGGGAAATGAAAAACTGTTTTTT
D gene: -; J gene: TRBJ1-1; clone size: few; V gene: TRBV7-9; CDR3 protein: CASSAPIGYAEAFF; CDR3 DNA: TGTGCCAGCAGCGCCCCTATAGGATACGCTGAAGCTTTCTTT
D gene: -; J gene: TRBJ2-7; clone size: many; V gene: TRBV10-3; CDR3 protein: CAISGRGANYEQYF; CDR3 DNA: TGTGCCATCAGTGGACGCGGGGCGAACTACGAGCAGTACTTC
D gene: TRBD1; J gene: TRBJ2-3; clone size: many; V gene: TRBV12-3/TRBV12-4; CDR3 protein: CASSLGATGAGADTQYF; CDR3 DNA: TGTGCCAGCAGTTTAGGGGCGACAGGGGCAGGCGCAGATACGCAGTATTTT
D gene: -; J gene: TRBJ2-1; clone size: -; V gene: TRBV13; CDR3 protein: CASSSGTPTYNEQFF; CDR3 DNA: TGTGCCAGCAGCTCCGGGACACCCACCTACAATGAGCAGTTCTTC
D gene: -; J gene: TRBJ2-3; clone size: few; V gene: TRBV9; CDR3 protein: CASSVAAVGPDTQYF; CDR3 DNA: TGTGCCAGCAGCGTAGCCGCAGTCGGTCCAGATACGCAGTATTTT
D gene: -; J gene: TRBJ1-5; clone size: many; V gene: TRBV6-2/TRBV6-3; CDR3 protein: CASSNWGGALQPQHF; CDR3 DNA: TGTGCCAGCAGCAATTGGGGAGGGGCTTTGCAGCCCCAGCATTTT
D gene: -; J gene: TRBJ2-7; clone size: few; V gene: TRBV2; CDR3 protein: CASSDRDAYEQYF; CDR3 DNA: TGTGCCAGCAGTGACCGGGACGCCTACGAGCAGTACTTC
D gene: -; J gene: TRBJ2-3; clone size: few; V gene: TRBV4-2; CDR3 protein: CASSQGTDKGSDTQYF; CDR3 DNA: TGTGCCAGCAGCCAAGGGACAGATAAAGGGTCAGATACGCAGTATTTT
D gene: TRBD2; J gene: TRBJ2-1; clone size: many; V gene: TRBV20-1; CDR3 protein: CSARDTSVEQFF; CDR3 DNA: TGCAGTGCTAGAGATACTAGCGTTGAGCAGTTCTTC
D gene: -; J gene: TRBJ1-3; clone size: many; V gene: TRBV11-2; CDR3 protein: CASSLIQAGNTIYF; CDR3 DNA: TGTGCCAGCAGCTTAATCCAGGCTGGAAACACCATATATTTT
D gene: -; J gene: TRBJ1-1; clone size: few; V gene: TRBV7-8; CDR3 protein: CASSLFRQVNTEAFF; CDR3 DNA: TGTGCCAGCAGCTTATTCCGGCAGGTGAACACTGAAGCTTTCTTT
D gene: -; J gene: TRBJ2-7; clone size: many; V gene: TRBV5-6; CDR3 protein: CASSRGPDQSYEQYF; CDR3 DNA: TGTGCCAGCAGCCGGGGGCCGGACCAGTCCTACGAGCAGTACTTC
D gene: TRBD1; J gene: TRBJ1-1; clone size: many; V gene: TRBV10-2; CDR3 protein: CASSDPGTVDTEAFF; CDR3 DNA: TGCGCCAGCAGCGACCCCGGGACAGTGGACACTGAAGCTTTCTTT
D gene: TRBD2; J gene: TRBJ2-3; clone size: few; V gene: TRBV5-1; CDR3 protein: CASSPSFSGGMNTQYF; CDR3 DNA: TGCGCCAGCAGCCCTAGTTTTAGCGGGGGCATGAATACGCAGTATTTT
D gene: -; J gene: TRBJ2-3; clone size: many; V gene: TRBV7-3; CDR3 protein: CASSLTGGGPDTQYF; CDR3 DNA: TGTGCCAGCAGCTTAACTGGTGGGGGACCAGATACGCAGTATTTT
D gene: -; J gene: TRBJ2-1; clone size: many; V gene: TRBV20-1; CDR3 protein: CSANPGTSPYNEQFF; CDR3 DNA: TGCAGTGCTAACCCCGGGACTTCCCCCTACAATGAGCAGTTCTTC
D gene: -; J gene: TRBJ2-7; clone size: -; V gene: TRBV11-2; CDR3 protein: CASSLEQGGYEQYF; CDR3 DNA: TGTGCCAGCAGCTTAGAACAGGGAGGCTACGAGCAGTACTTC
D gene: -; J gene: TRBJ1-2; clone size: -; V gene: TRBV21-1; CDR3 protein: CASDGRIDNYGYTF; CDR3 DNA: TGTGCCAGCGACGGACGCATCGATAACTATGGCTACACCTTC
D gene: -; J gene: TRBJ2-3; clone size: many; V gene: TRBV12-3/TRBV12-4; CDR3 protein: CASTLRPDTQYF; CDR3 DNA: TGTGCCAGCACCCTCCGGCCAGATACGCAGTATTTT